The 21 T cell receptor beta chains listed next were all sequenced from one sample in a study of coeliac disease. General study findings and limits: Lower clonality than controls marked TRB and TRG repertoires from active celiac intraepithelial and lamina propria samples.

Sequenced by immunoSEQ multiplex PCR; TCRdb stores in-frame clones only, minus some. The sample lists 4,200 or so clones; approximately 63% were seen once. Their antigens are not known. Sequences were obtained from intraepithelial lymphocytes from the gut. The receptors stem from a man aged 70-80 years with active celiac disease.

Relative to its sample, this clone is large (0.1 to 1%). This sequence joins TRBV7-3 and TRBJ2-1, with 13 nucleotides matching TRBD2. The germline gives CDR1 SGHTA, CDR2 FQGTGA. This CDR3 contains 14 residues. Trimming at V came to 6 bases and at J to 9 bases, leaving 5 bases not matched to a gene. This chain's CDR3 is CASSTSGGAGEQFF. As DNA, the CDR3 is TGTGCCAGCAGTACTAGCGGGGGGGCAGGTGAGCAGTTCTTC.

In its sample, this clone was seen a few times. The chain employs TRBV7-9 and TRBJ2-1; no firm D call. V dropped 2 bases and J dropped 0 bases, with 8 bases sitting between them. This CDR3 has 15 residues. Germline CDR1 is SEHNR and CDR2 is FQNEAQ (reference sequence). The CDR3 here is CASSLNRNSYNEQFF. The CDR3 DNA is TGTGCCAGCAGCTTAAACAGAAACTCCTACAATGAGCAGTTCTTC.

The chain combines TRBV19 with TRBJ2-7; perhaps TRBD2 as D (6 bases). Trimming pared 4 bases from V and 6 bases from J, leaving 19 bases between. This CDR3 spans 15 amino acids. CDR1 LNHDA and CDR2 SQIVND come from the germline V gene (reference sequence). The CDR3 DNA reads as TGTGCCAGTAGTAAGGGTTTGGGAGGCTTAACCGAGCAGTACTTC. Amino acids: CASSKGLGGLTEQYF.

In this sample, this clone turned up a few times. The sample carries other DNA sequences with the same CDR3. This chain joins TRBV18 and TRBJ1-4, with D possibly matching TRBD1 (6 bases). Germline CDR1 is KGHSH and CDR2 is LQKENI. The CDR3 extends over 14 amino acids. V was cut by 3 bases and J by 2 bases, with 7 bases left in between. In DNA, the CDR3 is TGTGCCAGCTCACCGCAGGGGACTAATGAAAAACTGTTTTTT. It yields the protein CASSPQGTNEKLFF.

This clone is termed large (0.1 to 1%). J is TRBJ2-1 and V is TRBV6-5; 8 bases agree with TRBD2. The J segment lost 3 bases and the V segment lost 0 bases, leaving 4 bases of the junction unmatched. CDR1 MNHEY and CDR2 SVGAGI come from the germline V gene. The CDR3 is 16 residues long. CDR3 DNA: TGTGCCAGCAGTTACTCAGGACGGGGGGGCTACAATGAGCAGTTCTTC. Translation gives CASSYSGRGGYNEQFF.

The chain is built from TRBV15 and TRBJ2-4, with D possibly being TRBD1 (6 bases). V was trimmed by 9 bases and J by 8 bases, leaving 20 bases between them. Germline V gene sequence: CDR1 LNHNV, CDR2 YYDKDF (reference sequence). The CDR3 totals 14 residues. In nucleotides, the CDR3 is TGTGCCACTCTCGCTGGGACATCAAGGGACATTCAGTACTTC. Protein sequence: CATLAGTSRDIQYF.

The chain employs TRBV5-1 and TRBJ2-3, with TRBD2 matching 8 bases. The CDR3 has 15 amino acids. CDR1 and CDR2 from the germline V gene are SGHRS and YFSETQ. V dropped 0 bases and J dropped 6; count of bases not matched to a gene: 6. The CDR3 DNA sequence: TGCGCCAGCAGCTTGGCGGGCGGGAGGCTGGATACGCAGTATTTT. As protein: CASSLAGGRLDTQYF.

The chain combines TRBV19 with TRBJ1-5, with D maybe TRBD1 (5 bases). V gave up 3 bases and J gave up 4 bases, with 16 bases separating them. Germline V gene sequence: CDR1 LNHDA, CDR2 SQIVND (reference sequence). This CDR3 has 16 amino acids. The CDR3 region has the DNA TGTGCCAGTAGTATTGGGGGTTCGGGGGGGAATCAGCCCCAGCATTTT. Residues: CASSIGGSGGNQPQHF. The entire variable domain, with the rest obtained from reference TRBV19 and TRBJ1-5, is as follows: DGGITQSPKYLFRKEGQNVTLSCEQNLNHDAMYWYRQDPGQGLRLIYYSQIVNDFQKGDIAEGYSVSREKKESFPLTVTSAQKNPTAFYLCASSIGGSGGNQPQHFGDGTRLSIL.

Only a few counts were recorded for this clone. The rearrangement links TRBV4-3 to TRBJ2-1; TRBD2 is a possible D gene (5 bases). V was shortened by 3 bases and J by 10 bases, with 10 bases between the two germline ends. Per germline, CDR1 LGHNA and CDR2 YSLEER. The CDR3 is made up of 12 amino acids. The CDR3 loop reads CASSHGPGEQFF. In DNA, the CDR3 is TGCGCCAGCAGCCATGGACCGGGAGAGCAGTTCTTC.

Turning to this clone: This specimen includes other DNA sequences encoding the same CDR3. The V gene is TRBV9, the J gene TRBJ2-3; D is unresolved. The ends were cut back, 0 bases at V and 0 bases at J, with 8 bases in the middle. Looked up from germline, CDR1 is SGDLS and CDR2 is YYNGEE. This CDR3 region has 15 residues. For the CDR3, the DNA is TGTGCCAGCAGCGTAGGTGGCCAAAGCACAGATACGCAGTATTTT. It yields the protein CASSVGGQSTDTQYF.

This chain uses TRBV21-1 with TRBJ1-6; the DNA was not compared with TRBD1, the D call given in the table. TRBV21-1 is a listed pseudogene. CDR3 length equals 15 residues. The CDR3 spells CASSNGPGVRSPLHF. DNA for the CDR3: TGTGCCAGCAGCAACGGCCCAGGGGTTCGTTCACCCCTCCACTTT.

The V and J genes are TRBV6-1 and TRBJ2-3; 14 nucleotides match TRBD2. The CDR3 consists of 17 residues. V was pared by 4 bases and J by 3 bases, with 6 bases of the junction left unmatched. In germline, CDR1 is MNHNS, CDR2 SASEGT. The CDR3 sequence: CASSGTGTSGGTDTQYF. The CDR3 nucleotides read TGTGCCAGCAGTGGAACCGGGACTAGCGGGGGAACAGATACGCAGTATTTT.

This rearrangement joins TRBV7-3 to TRBJ2-1; 10 bases map to TRBD2. The germline gives CDR1 SGHTA, CDR2 FQGTGA. There are 17 residues in the CDR3. The V gene end was trimmed by 0 bases and the J gene end by 9 bases; junction bases not matched to a gene: 11. CDR3 protein: CASSLTAERGGRGEQFF. The DNA for the CDR3 is TGTGCCAGCAGCTTAACGGCCGAGCGGGGGGGCCGTGGTGAGCAGTTCTTC.

In regard to this clone: The conserved final phenylalanine or tryptophan is absent from the CDR3, which likely points to a read error. This chain joins TRBV7-8 and TRBJ2-7; the match to TRBD2 covers 9 bases. The junction had 4 bases not matched to a gene; V was cut back by 2 bases and J by 2 bases. The CDR3 is 15 amino acids. The germline V gene encodes CDR1 SGHVS and CDR2 FQNEAQ. As DNA, the CDR3 is TGTGCCAGCAGCTTATTTAGCGGGAGTCCCTACGAGCAGTACCTC. Protein sequence: CASSLFSGSPYEQYL.

This rearrangement joins TRBV5-1 to TRBJ2-7; possibly TRBD1 for D (6 bases). V was shortened by 4 bases and J by 7 bases, with 15 bases between the two germline ends. This CDR3 has 13 amino acids. Germline V gives CDR1 SGHRS, CDR2 YFSETQ. CDR3 sequence (DNA): TGCGCCAGCAGCCCTCGGACAGACCTGGAGCAGTACTTC. Translated, it gives CASSPRTDLEQYF.

V and J are TRBV7-2 and TRBJ1-2; D is possibly TRBD1 (5 bases). Between the trimmed V and J ends, which lost 4 bases and 2 bases, there was a span of 8 bases. CDR3 length: 13 residues. The germline gives CDR1 SGHTA, CDR2 FQGNSA. CDR3 sequence: CASSSTGNYGYTF. The CDR3 DNA reads TGTGCCAGCAGCTCCACAGGAAACTATGGCTACACCTTC.

This chain connects TRBV5-1 to TRBJ1-1; D is unclear. The CDR3 loop spans 14 amino acids. Trimming left V 1 base short and J 1 base short, with 8 bases between. Germline values: CDR1 SGHRS, CDR2 YFSETQ. The CDR3 bases are TGCGCCAGCAGCTTGTTTAACGGGAACACTGAAGCTTTCTTT. This translates into CASSLFNGNTEAFF.

There are a few counts of this clone. The chain employs TRBV19 and TRBJ2-2, with a possible D match to TRBD1 (6 bases). Germline values: CDR1 LNHDA, CDR2 SQIVND (reference sequence). CDR3 length equals 14 residues. The V gene lost 5 bases and the J gene lost 1 base, with 8 bases spanning the gap. The CDR3 coding sequence is TGTGCCAGTAGTTGGGGACAGAACACCGGGGAGCTGTTTTTT. It yields the protein CASSWGQNTGELFF.

The genes are TRBV7-9 and TRBJ2-5; D remains unclear. The germline gives CDR1 SEHNR, CDR2 FQNEAQ (reference sequence). With 5 bases removed from V and 3 bases from J, the gap between germline ends came to 22 bases. This CDR3 comprises 17 residues. The CDR3 coding sequence is TGTGCCAGCAGCCCCCCCTTTGTAGGAGATTATGAAGAGACCCAGTACTTC. Translated, it gives CASSPPFVGDYEETQYF.

The V and J genes are TRBV30 and TRBJ1-6; TRBD1 agrees at 9 bases. Losses at the gene ends were 3 bases for V and 9 bases for J; bases not matched to a gene: 9. CDR1 GTSNPN and CDR2 SVGIG come from the germline V gene (reference sequence). The CDR3 loop spans 15 amino acids. CDR3 sequence: CAWRAAGTGFSPLHF. Written as DNA, the CDR3 is TGTGCCTGGAGGGCCGCCGGGACAGGGTTTTCACCCCTCCACTTT.

This chain joins TRBV19 and TRBJ2-1; D is perhaps TRBD2 (7 bases). Germline assignment: CDR1 LNHDA and CDR2 SQIVND (reference sequence). The CDR3 extends over 18 amino acids. V lost 5 bases and J 2 bases, leaving 22 bases between the germline ends. CDR3 coding DNA: TGTGCCAGTAGTGCTGGGGGGGCTTACCCAACCGCCTACAATGAGCAGTTCTTC. The encoded protein is CASSAGGAYPTAYNEQFF. Supplemented by reference TRBV19 and TRBJ2-1, the full variable domain reads DGGITQSPKYLFRKEGQNVTLSCEQNLNHDAMYWYRQDPGQGLRLIYYSQIVNDFQKGDIAEGYSVSREKKESFPLTVTSAQKNPTAFYLCASSAGGAYPTAYNEQFFGPGTRLTVL.